The 18 T cell receptor beta chains in this list originate from one sample, sequenced in a study of post-analysis software for immune sequencing data. Findings and limits, study-wide: Comparison of patients with controls showed a handful of TRBV segments more frequent in patients, TRBV5-6, TRBV5-1 and TRBV20-1 among them.

No antigen has been identified for these receptors. Carried by the TCR beta cDNA libraries were unique molecular identifiers. TCRdb passed the PCR reads through MiXCR, listing each CDR3 protein once. The sample yields about 540,000 distinct CDR3 sequences, around 36% seen once. Input material: blood. The receptor set was obtained from a girl aged 2 to 17 with multiple sclerosis.

The chain employs TRBV7-3 and TRBJ2-1, with 9 bases that match TRBD1. The J call may be in error: the DNA end matches TRBJ2-7 better. Looked up from germline, CDR1 is SGHTA and CDR2 is FQGTGA. The CDR3 extends over 19 amino acids. The CDR3 sequence is CASSLAGTGMSATGNEQYF. Here the CDR3 DNA reads TGTGCCAGCAGCCTAGCCGGGACAGGGATGAGCGCTACGGGCAATGAGCAGTACTTC.

This clonotype has more than one count but fewer than ten. The chain couples TRBV20-1 to TRBJ2-7; 7 bases are a match to TRBD2. The V gene end was trimmed by 3 bases and the J gene end by 2 bases; junction bases not matched to a gene: 7. The CDR3 totals 14 residues. Germline V CDR1 and CDR2: DFQATT, SNEGSKA (reference sequence). Here the CDR3 DNA reads TGCAGTGCTAGGTCGGGGGGTATCGCCTACGAGCAGTACTTC. Translating it yields CSARSGGIAYEQYF.

The genes are TRBV7-3 and TRBJ1-2; 8 positions match TRBD1. This CDR3 region has 14 residues. Germline trimming cut 2 bases from V and 8 bases from J; bases unmatched to any gene: 7. The germline V gene encodes CDR1 SGHTA and CDR2 FQGTGA. The CDR3, as DNA: TGTGCCAGCAGCTTAGCCAGGGGGCTACAGGGCTACACCTTC. Translation gives CASSLARGLQGYTF.

This clonotype was counted between two and nine times. V and J are TRBV6-1 and TRBJ2-5, with TRBD1 matching 8 bases. The CDR3 totals 15 residues. V was pared by 5 bases and J by 4 bases, with 9 bases of the junction left unmatched. Looked up from germline, CDR1 is MNHNS and CDR2 is SASEGT. The DNA for the CDR3 is TGTGCCAGCAGTCTGGCAGGGGGCTTACCAGAGACCCAGTACTTC. This sequence encodes CASSLAGGLPETQYF.

The gene calls are TRBV7-2 and TRBJ1-2; a possible D gene is TRBD1 (5 bases). The V gene's germline CDR1 is SGHTA and CDR2 FQGNSA. This CDR3 is 16 amino acids long. Trimming shortened V by 0 bases and J by 0 bases, and 11 bases separated the two germline ends. The CDR3 is CASSLAPGTTNYGYTF. The CDR3 DNA sequence: TGTGCCAGCAGCTTAGCTCCAGGGACTACTAACTATGGCTACACCTTC.

CDR3 loop: CASSFGGYRAGNTIYF. CDR3 DNA sequence: TGTGCCAGCAGTTTTGGGGGCTACAGGGCTGGAAACACCATATATTTT. V usage is TRBV12-3 or TRBV12-4 and J usage is TRBJ1-3; maybe TRBD1 (6 bases). Trimming pared 3 bases from V and 2 bases from J, leaving 14 bases between. This CDR3 contains 16 residues.

The genes are TRBV7-2 and TRBJ1-2; D is unresolved. Germline V gene sequence: CDR1 SGHTA, CDR2 FQGNSA. The CDR3 runs to 14 residues. V was clipped by 5 bases and J by 0 bases, with 10 bases between them. CDR3 loop: CASSKGDTNYGYTF. CDR3 in DNA: TGTGCCAGCAGCAAAGGTGACACTAACTATGGCTACACCTTC.

In its sample, this clonotype was seen a few times. This chain connects TRBV7-9 to TRBJ2-1, with a tentative D call TRBD1 (5 bases). Germline V gives CDR1 SEHNR, CDR2 FQNEAQ (reference sequence). V lost 5 bases, J lost 4 bases, and 15 bases lay in between. CDR3 size: 15 residues. The chain's CDR3 is CASSPQVRQYNEQFF. DNA for the CDR3: TGTGCCAGCAGCCCCCAAGTGCGACAGTACAATGAGCAGTTCTTC.

The chain combines TRBV7-9 with TRBJ1-2; D call uncertain. The CDR3 totals 14 residues. Looked up from germline, CDR1 is SEHNR and CDR2 is FQNEAQ (reference sequence). Trimming left V 3 bases short and J 0 bases short, with 8 bases between. The CDR3 loop is CASSFAWTNYGYTF. CDR3 sequence (DNA): TGTGCCAGCAGCTTCGCGTGGACTAACTATGGCTACACCTTC.

The chain couples TRBV3-1 to TRBJ1-5; no reliable D call. V lost 3 bases, J lost 0 bases, and 6 bases lay in between. The CDR3 contains 14 residues. Germline V gives CDR1 LGHDT, CDR2 YNNKEL (reference sequence). DNA of the CDR3: TGTGCCAGCAGCCAGGGCTATAGCAATCAGCCCCAGCATTTT. Translation gives CASSQGYSNQPQHF.

There are a few counts of this clonotype. The chain has TRBV5-1 and TRBJ2-7, with 10 nucleotides matching TRBD1. V shed 4 bases and J 2 bases; nucleotides not matched to a gene: 6. Germline lookup yields CDR1 SGHRS and CDR2 YFSETQ. CDR3 size: 15 residues. CDR3 coding DNA: TGCGCCAGCAGCCCAAGGGGGACAGGGGCCTACGAGCAGTACTTC. It codes for CASSPRGTGAYEQYF.

In nucleotides, the CDR3 is TGTGCCAGCAACCTTAATAGCAATCAGCCCCAGCATTTT. Protein product: CASNLNSNQPQHF. The gene calls are TRBV12-3 or TRBV12-4 and TRBJ1-5; D gene unclear. The CDR3 is 13 amino acids. V was trimmed by 7 bases and J by 0 bases, leaving 7 bases between them.

This clonotype was picked up a small number of times. The chain is built from TRBV7-2 and TRBJ1-6, with D possibly TRBD1 on 5 matching bases. The V end lost 10 bases, the J end lost 5 bases, and 12 bases lay between the germline ends. Germline V CDR1 and CDR2: SGHTA, FQGNSA. This CDR3 is built from 13 residues. The CDR3 DNA sequence: TGTGCCAACATAGTAGGGGATAATTCACCCCTCCACTTT. Protein product: CANIVGDNSPLHF.

The chain has TRBV5-1 and TRBJ1-5; D remains ambiguous. The germline V gene has CDR1 SGHRS and CDR2 YFSETQ. V was pared by 4 bases and J by 7 bases, with 15 bases between. CDR3 length: 14 amino acids. For the CDR3, the DNA is TGCGCCAGCAGCCCGGAGGGTCTTGAGCAGCCCCAGCATTTT. Its translation: CASSPEGLEQPQHF.

This clonotype appeared a few times. V is TRBV6-1 and J is TRBJ2-7, with 11 bases aligning to TRBD2. Trimming removed 0 bases from V and 4 bases from J; junction bases left unmatched: 2. The CDR3 has 15 residues. Germline V lookup: CDR1 MNHNS, CDR2 SASEGT. The CDR3 loop reads CASSEAGTSGYEQYF. CDR3 nucleotide sequence: TGTGCCAGCAGTGAAGCCGGGACTAGCGGTTACGAGCAGTACTTC.

The chain recombines TRBV5-1 with TRBJ2-1; TRBD2 agrees at 8 bases. Germline trimming cut 1 base from V and 4 bases from J; bases unmatched to any gene: 4. In germline, CDR1 is SGHRS, CDR2 YFSETQ. The CDR3 is made up of 15 amino acids. Written as DNA, the CDR3 is TGCGCCAGCAGCTTGAGTAGCGGGGCATACAATGAGCAGTTCTTC. It specifies CASSLSSGAYNEQFF.

The rearrangement links TRBV20-1 to TRBJ1-5, with 8 bases fitting TRBD1. CDR1 and CDR2 from the germline V gene are DFQATT and SNEGSKA (reference sequence). The CDR3 covers 15 residues. The CDR3 DNA reads as TGCAGCGCCCAGAGGTCGGGACAGGACAATCAGCCCCAGCATTTT. It is translated as CSAQRSGQDNQPQHF.

This clonotype was observed a few times. This chain joins TRBV5-1 and TRBJ2-7, with 7 nucleotides matching TRBD2. The CDR3 has 14 amino acids. Germline V gene lookup returns CDR1 SGHRS and CDR2 YFSETQ. Losses at the gene ends were 2 bases for V and 7 bases for J; bases not matched to a gene: 9. The CDR3 is CASSFDGRSWEQYF. CDR3 in DNA: TGCGCCAGCAGCTTTGACGGGAGGTCCTGGGAGCAGTACTTC.